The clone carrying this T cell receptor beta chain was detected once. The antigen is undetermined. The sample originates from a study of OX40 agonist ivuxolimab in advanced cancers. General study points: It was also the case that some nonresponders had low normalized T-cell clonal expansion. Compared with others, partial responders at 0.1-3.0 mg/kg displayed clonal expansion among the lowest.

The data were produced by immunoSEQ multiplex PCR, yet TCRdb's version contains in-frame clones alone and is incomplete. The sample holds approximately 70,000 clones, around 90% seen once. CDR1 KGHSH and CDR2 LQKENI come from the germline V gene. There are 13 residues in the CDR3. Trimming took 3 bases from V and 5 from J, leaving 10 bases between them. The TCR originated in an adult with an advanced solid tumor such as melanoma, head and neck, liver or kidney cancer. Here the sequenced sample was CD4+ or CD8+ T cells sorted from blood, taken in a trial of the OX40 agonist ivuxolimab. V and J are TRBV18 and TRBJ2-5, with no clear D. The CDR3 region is CASSPTLGETQYF. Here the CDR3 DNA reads TGTGCCAGCTCACCGACCCTTGGTGAGACCCAGTACTTC. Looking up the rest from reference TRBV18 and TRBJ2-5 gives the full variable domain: NAGVMQNPRHLVRRRGQEARLRCSPMKGHSHVYWYRQLPEEGLKFMVYLQKENIIDESGMPKERFSAEFPKEGPSILRIQQVVRGDSAAYFCASSPTLGETQYFGPGTRLLVL.